Presented here are 21 T cell receptor beta chains from one specimen sequenced in a study of T cells in Graves' hyperthyroidism and ophthalmopathy. Amplification yielded TCR beta CDR3 regions, with RNA transcripts as the source. An initial round of RT-PCR targeting the TCR CDR3 relied on the HTBI primer set. TCRdb reanalysed the multiplex PCR reads using MiXCR and keeps one entry per CDR3 protein. The sample has about 500,000 distinct CDR3 sequences, approximately 15% seen once. The sample taken for sequencing was blood. These receptors all come from a woman aged 18-30 years with Graves' hyperthyroidism.

This clonotype was recorded at least ten times. The chain joins TRBV10-3 to TRBJ2-1; 11 bases map to TRBD2. The CDR3 is 17 amino acids. The V segment lost 5 bases and the J segment 4 bases; nucleotides outside the gene matches: 10. Germline V gene data show CDR1 as ENHRY and CDR2 as SYGVKD. CDR3 bases: TGTGCCATCAGTTACTCCGGGACTAGCGGAGTATACAATGAGCAGTTCTTC. Encoded protein: CAISYSGTSGVYNEQFF.

There are many counts of this clonotype. The V call is TRBV6-5, the J call TRBJ2-5; D unresolved. The ends were cut back, 0 bases at V and 6 bases at J, with 11 bases in the middle. The CDR3 runs 14 residues. Germline V gene lookup returns CDR1 MNHEY and CDR2 SVGAGI. The CDR3 sequence is CASSYSAARQTQYF. The CDR3 nucleotides read TGTGCCAGCAGTTACTCGGCGGCCCGGCAGACCCAGTACTTC.

In this sample, this clonotype turned up many times. The chain recombines TRBV30 with TRBJ2-7, with 8 bases matching TRBD1. The J segment lost 2 bases and the V segment lost 7 bases, leaving 10 bases of the junction unmatched. From germline, CDR1 is GTSNPN and CDR2 SVGIG (reference sequence). There are 14 residues in the CDR3. The CDR3 nucleotides are TGTGCCTACCAACTCGACAGGGGACCCTACGAGCAGTACGTC. It translates to CAYQLDRGPYEQYV.

The V gene is TRBV3-1, the J gene TRBJ2-7, with D perhaps matching TRBD2 (6 bases). Trimming took off 0 bases at V and 2 bases at J, with 14 bases between the two ends. The germline V gene has CDR1 LGHDT and CDR2 YNNKEL (reference sequence). The CDR3 sequence is 16 residues long. CDR3 coding DNA: TGTGCCAGCAGCCAAGATTTTGGTAGCGGTACCTACGAGCAGTACTTC. Residues: CASSQDFGSGTYEQYF.

This clonotype was seen more than once but under ten times. The chain recombines TRBV24-1 with TRBJ2-1; TRBD2 matches 14 bases. The CDR3 sequence is 17 residues long. Germline CDR1 KGHDR, CDR2 SFDVKD. Trimming cost V 4 bases and J 8 bases; bases outside gene matches: 9. In DNA, the CDR3 is TGTGCCACCAGTGACCCGGGACTAGCGGGAGTCGAATATGAGCAGTTCTTC. Its translation: CATSDPGLAGVEYEQFF.

V and J are TRBV12-3 or TRBV12-4 and TRBJ1-5, with D perhaps matching TRBD1 (5 bases). Trimming stripped 2 bases from V and 7 bases from J, with 12 bases between. The CDR3 extends over 14 amino acids. CDR3 nucleotides: TGTGCCAGCAGTTTAAGGAGGGGTGAACAGCCCCAGCATTTT. Protein product: CASSLRRGEQPQHF.

This clonotype has a count of ten or more. The chain recombines TRBV20-1 with TRBJ2-5, with a possible D match to TRBD2 (6 bases). Germline V gene lookup returns CDR1 DFQATT and CDR2 SNEGSKA (reference sequence). Trimming cost V 5 bases and J 4 bases, with 17 bases left between them. The CDR3 contains 14 residues. As DNA, the CDR3 is TGCAGTGCTTTTACGACTAGTGTGGGAGAGACCCAGTACTTC. This translates into CSAFTTSVGETQYF.

The gene calls are TRBV5-4 and TRBJ2-3, with D possibly matching TRBD2 (6 bases). CDR1 and CDR2 (germline): SGHNT, YYREEE (reference sequence). This CDR3 is built from 15 residues. V lost 0 bases to trimming and J lost 2 bases, with 10 bases between them. The CDR3 nucleotides are TGTGCCAGCAGCTTGGAGGCGGGATACACAGATACGCAGTATTTT. It translates to CASSLEAGYTDTQYF. The whole variable domain, filled in from reference TRBV5-4 and TRBJ2-3, reads ETGVTQSPTHLIKTRGQQVTLRCSSQSGHNTVSWYQQALGQGPQFIFQYYREEENGRGNFPPRFSGLQFPNYSSELNVNALELDDSALYLCASSLEAGYTDTQYFGPGTRLTVL.

V and J are TRBV6-2 or TRBV6-3 and TRBJ2-2; 7 positions match TRBD1. CDR3 length: 14 residues. Germline V lookup: CDR1 MNHEY, CDR2 SVGEGT. V gave up 6 bases and J gave up 8 bases; unmatched junction bases: 9. CDR3 sequence reads: CASRITGVRGELFF. The CDR3 nucleotides are TGTGCCAGCAGGATTACAGGGGTACGTGGGGAGCTGTTTTTT.

This clonotype was detected many times. The chain links TRBV6-5 to TRBJ2-3, with TRBD2 matching 8 bases. This CDR3 comprises 15 residues. The germline V gene encodes CDR1 MNHEY and CDR2 SVGAGI. J gave up 8 bases and V 0 bases, and 7 bases lay outside the gene matches. The CDR3 coding sequence is TGTGCCAGCAGTTACTCAAGCGGGAGCTGGAGTACGCAGTATTTT. Amino acids: CASSYSSGSWSTQYF.

There are a few counts of this clonotype. The gene calls are TRBV7-9 and TRBJ2-2; D remains ambiguous. The germline V gene encodes CDR1 SEHNR and CDR2 FQNEAQ (reference sequence). CDR3 length: 16 amino acids. The ends were cut back, 1 base at V and 0 bases at J, with 9 bases in the middle. The CDR3 DNA follows: TGTGCCAGCAGCTTAGATGGAGTCCCGAACACCGGGGAGCTGTTTTTT. Encoded protein: CASSLDGVPNTGELFF.

This clonotype was seen repeatedly, ten times or more. V gene TRBV11-1 combines with J gene TRBJ1-1, with D possibly being TRBD1 (5 bases). V was pared by 6 bases and J by 4 bases, with 18 bases between. The CDR3 runs to 15 residues. Looked up from germline, CDR1 is SGHAT and CDR2 is FQDESV (reference sequence). The CDR3 here is CASRMSRERSTEAFF. The CDR3 bases are TGTGCCAGCAGAATGAGCAGGGAAAGGAGCACTGAAGCTTTCTTT.

In this sample, this clonotype turned up many times. V and J are TRBV12-5 and TRBJ2-2; tentative D call: TRBD2 (5 bases). Trimming pared 3 bases from V and 4 bases from J, leaving 9 bases between. The CDR3 is 14 residues long. Germline-derived CDR1 and CDR2 are LGHNT and FRNRAP. DNA for the CDR3: TGTGCTAGTGGTTTTTCGGGGATCACCGGGGAGCTGTTTTTT. Translating gives CASGFSGITGELFF.

Concerning this clonotype: A read error may be the cause here, since a much bigger clone is one base away. The chain joins TRBV5-6 to TRBJ2-7, with D possibly TRBD1 on 6 matching bases. This CDR3 contains 14 residues. From germline, CDR1 is SGHDT and CDR2 YYEEEE. The V end was cut by 1 base, the J end by 7 bases, with 15 bases between. The CDR3 region has the DNA TGTGCCAGCAGCTTGAGCCGACAGGTCTGGGAGCAGTACTTC. It is translated as CASSLSRQVWEQYF.

This clonotype was detected ten times or more. J is TRBJ2-5 and V is TRBV28, with 9 nucleotides matching TRBD1. Unmatched junction bases numbered 5, after V lost 7 bases and J lost 2 bases. The CDR3 runs to 14 residues. The V gene's germline CDR1 is MDHEN and CDR2 SYDVKM. CDR3 DNA: TGTGCCAGCAACGGACAGGGGACGCAAGAGACCCAGTACTTC. It translates to CASNGQGTQETQYF.

This clonotype was seen repeatedly, ten times or more. The V gene is TRBV24-1, the J gene TRBJ2-3; 7 bases are shared with TRBD1. CDR1 and CDR2 (germline): KGHDR, SFDVKD. Trimming took 3 bases from V and 1 from J; bases not matched to a gene: 3. The CDR3 runs 15 residues. The CDR3 sequence is CATSDATGRTDTQYF. In nucleotides, the CDR3 is TGTGCCACCAGTGATGCGACAGGGCGCACAGATACGCAGTATTTT.

This clonotype came up many times. The V call is TRBV5-1, the J call TRBJ2-7; 9 nucleotides match TRBD1. Trimming took 2 bases from V and 3 from J; bases not matched to a gene: 6. This CDR3 is 15 amino acids long. Germline CDR1 reads SGHRS; CDR2 reads YFSETQ. CDR3 sequence reads: CASSLLPGQGYEQYV. In DNA, the CDR3 is TGCGCCAGCAGCTTACTTCCGGGACAGGGCTACGAGCAGTACGTC.

This clonotype was picked up many times. The chain has TRBV11-2 and TRBJ2-3, with D hard to call. The CDR3 runs to 13 residues. V lost 2 bases, J lost 5 bases, and 8 bases lay in between. Germline assignment: CDR1 SGHAT and CDR2 FQNNGV. CDR3 sequence reads: CASSLPGGDTQYF. For the CDR3, the DNA is TGTGCCAGCAGCTTACCGGGCGGAGATACGCAGTATTTT.

DNA for the CDR3: TGTGCCACCAGCATAGTCAGGGACCTTGGGGAGCAGTACTTC. It specifies CATSIVRDLGEQYF. The chain uses TRBV15 and TRBJ2-7; either TRBD1 or TRBD2 may supply D (5 bases each). The CDR3 extends over 14 amino acids. V was pared by 4 bases and J by 7 bases, with 17 bases between. CDR1 LNHNV and CDR2 YYDKDF come from the germline V gene (reference sequence).

Ten or more counts support this clonotype. The chain couples TRBV7-8 to TRBJ2-2; D unclear. Germline CDR1 reads SGHVS; CDR2 reads FQNEAQ. The CDR3 covers 15 residues. V was shortened by 1 base and J by 1 base, with 7 bases between the two germline ends. This CDR3 is CASSLVVLNTGELFF. The CDR3 nucleotides read TGTGCCAGCAGCTTAGTAGTTCTGAACACCGGGGAGCTGTTTTTT.

This clonotype was recorded at least ten times. The chain links TRBV2 to TRBJ2-2, with 14 positions matching TRBD2. Germline CDR1 SNHLY, CDR2 FYNNEI. This CDR3 comprises 16 residues. V shed 6 bases, J shed 7 bases, and the junction held 7 bases outside the gene matches. The CDR3 DNA reads TGTGCCAGCAGAGGGACTAGCGGGAGAGTTAGCGGGGAGCTGTTTTTT. This encodes CASRGTSGRVSGELFF.